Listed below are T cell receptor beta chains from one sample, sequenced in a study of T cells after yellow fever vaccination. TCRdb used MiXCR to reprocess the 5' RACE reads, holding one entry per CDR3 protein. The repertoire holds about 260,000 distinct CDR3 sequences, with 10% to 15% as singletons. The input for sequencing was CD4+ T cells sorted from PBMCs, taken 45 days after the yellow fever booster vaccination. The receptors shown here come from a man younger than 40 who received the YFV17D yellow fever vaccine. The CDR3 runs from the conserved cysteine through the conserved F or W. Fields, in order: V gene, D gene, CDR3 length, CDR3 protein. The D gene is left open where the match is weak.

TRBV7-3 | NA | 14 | CASSLLGAGTEAFF
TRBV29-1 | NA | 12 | CSVTGSSYEQYF
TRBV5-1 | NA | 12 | CASSRGPETQYF
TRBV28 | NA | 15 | CASSSLNTGTGELFF
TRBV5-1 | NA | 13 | CASSLGLEGELFF
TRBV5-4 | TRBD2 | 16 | CASSLGLAEGQETQYF
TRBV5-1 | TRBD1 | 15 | CASSAGTGSYSPLHF
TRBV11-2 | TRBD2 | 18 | CASSLVSGLAGGYYEQYF
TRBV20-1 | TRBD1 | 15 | CSAAKSTGVAETQYF
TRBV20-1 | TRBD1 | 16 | CSAGTGVFPGANVLTF
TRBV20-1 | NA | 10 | CSAMGETQYF
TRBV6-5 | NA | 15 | CASSYGRGATYEQYF
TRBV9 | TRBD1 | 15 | CASSGNSGTGGEQYF
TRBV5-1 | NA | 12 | CASSAEYHEQFF
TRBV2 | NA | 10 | CASSRKTQYF
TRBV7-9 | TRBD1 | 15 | CASSYRQGGTDTQYF
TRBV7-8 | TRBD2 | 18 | CASSPLEGWEGLYNEQFF
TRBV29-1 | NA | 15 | CSVESVEKIYTEAFF
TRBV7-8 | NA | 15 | CASSFDGQPNQPQHF
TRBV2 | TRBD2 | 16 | CASSDRLAGRTDTQYF
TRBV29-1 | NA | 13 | CSVVDPRSEEQFF
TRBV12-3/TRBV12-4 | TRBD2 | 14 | CASSLSGVYNEQFF
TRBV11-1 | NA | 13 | CASSLGKGTEAFF
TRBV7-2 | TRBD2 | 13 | CASSESGGDEQYF
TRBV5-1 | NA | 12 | CASGQIQETQYF
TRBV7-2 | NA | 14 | CATTRGGRGETQYF
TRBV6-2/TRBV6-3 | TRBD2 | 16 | CASSLLAGDFTGELFF
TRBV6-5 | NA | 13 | CASSYSRWNEQFF
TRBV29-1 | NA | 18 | CSALHRGRAASNGDTQYF
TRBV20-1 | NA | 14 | CSARGRDGNQPQHF
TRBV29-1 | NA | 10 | CSATELEQFF
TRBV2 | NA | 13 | CASRVTGNQPQHF
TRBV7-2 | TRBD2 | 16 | CASSPNGRLAGDRQYF
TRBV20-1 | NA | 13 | CSAGVGLNSPLHF
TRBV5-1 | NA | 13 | CASSYQGRDTQYF
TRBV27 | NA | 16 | CASSLSFPGKSGELFF
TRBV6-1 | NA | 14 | CASRLTGPNTEAFF
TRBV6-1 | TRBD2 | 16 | CASRRTSGHGTGELFF
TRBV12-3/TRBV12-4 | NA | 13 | CASSFSYRETQYF
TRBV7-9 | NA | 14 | CASSLASATGELFF
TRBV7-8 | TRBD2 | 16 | CASSLARGARGETQYF
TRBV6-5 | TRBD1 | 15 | CASSTRRDRGDTQYF
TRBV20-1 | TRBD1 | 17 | CSAHPIARDRGTGELFF
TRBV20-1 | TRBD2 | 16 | CSAPPWGEGNTGELFF
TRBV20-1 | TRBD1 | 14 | CSALQGASTDTQYF
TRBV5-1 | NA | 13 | CASNSGSYNEQFF
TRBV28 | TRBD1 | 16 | CASSSPWGTGGNTIYF
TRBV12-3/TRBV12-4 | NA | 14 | CASSLRSNTGELFF
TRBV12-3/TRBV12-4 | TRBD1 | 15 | CASSRGDRDYQPQHF
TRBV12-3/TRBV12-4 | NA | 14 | CASKVGRNTDTQYF
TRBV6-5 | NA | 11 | CASSPGEKLFF
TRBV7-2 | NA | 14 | CASSLDYGADTQYF
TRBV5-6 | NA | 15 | CASSHTTARAETQYF
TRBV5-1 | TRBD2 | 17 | CASSTGTSDLAKNIQYF
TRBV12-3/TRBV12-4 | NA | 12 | CASSLSREKLFF
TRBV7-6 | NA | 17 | CASSPVLQGRAKNIQYF
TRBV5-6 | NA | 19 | CASSPPIYRASGPTETQYF
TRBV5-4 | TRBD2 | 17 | CASSPPPLAGAIYEQYF